This TCR beta chain was observed in a study of blood T cell repertoires in COVID-19. Study context: Some COVID-19 samples were acute and others convalescent; all came from the United States, Italy and Spain. PBMCs, B-cell-depleted T cells, or T cells were the source of the cDNA or gDNA that made up the material.

V dropped 3 bases and J dropped 0 bases, with 8 bases sitting between them. CDR1 is MNHEY, CDR2 SMNVEV, per germline (reference sequence). The CDR3 length is 15 residues. Study processing details: From reference gene primer amplification, estimates of nucleated cell counts were derived. TCRdb keeps only in-frame clones here, not all; method: immunoSEQ multiplex PCR. V and J calls and clone size follow that table, whereas D and trimming were derived from the DNA. The repertoire holds 200,000 to 300,000 clones, with 70% to 90% as singletons. Sequenced input: peripheral blood. This clonotype was obtained from a man older than 75 with acute or convalescent COVID-19. The V call is TRBV27, the J call TRBJ2-2; D ambiguous. CDR3 residues: CASSFGGSNTGELFF. The CDR3 region has the DNA TGTGCCAGCAGTTTTGGCGGTTCGAACACCGGGGAGCTGTTTTTT.